Given below is one T cell receptor beta chain in context. The antigen remains unidentified. Assay used: immunoSEQ multiplex PCR; TCRdb lists only in-frame clones, some missing. The sample records approximately 100,000 clones, under 90% being singletons. The data derive from a study of T cell responses to AZD1222 COVID-19 vaccine. At the level of the study: Analysis merged second doses at about 4 or about 12 weeks.

The study's findings and limits: Baseline serostatus was positive in only six AZD1222 recipients. Vaccine-associated CD4 TCRs ranged over spike, dominating at 160-218 and 743-854. Every sample of the repertoires postdated the peak T cell response.

V gave up 5 bases and J gave up 5 bases; unmatched junction bases: 10. The length of the CDR3 is 15 residues. Germline V gives CDR1 SGHTA, CDR2 FQGTGA. The sequencing used peripheral blood, collected on day 0 of AZD1222 vaccination. This chain joins TRBV7-3 and TRBJ2-5, with 8 positions matching TRBD1. This TCR was sampled from an adult in good health. The CDR3 loop reads CASSARGQGLETQYF. In nucleotides, the CDR3 is TGTGCCAGCAGCGCCAGGGGGCAGGGGCTTGAGACCCAGTACTTC.